Below are 19 T cell receptor beta chains sequenced from a single sample in a study of beta chain features in type 1 diabetes. No antigens are known for them. All of the isolated RNA was reverse transcribed, so expressed TCRB transcripts were sequenced. The data were produced by immunoSEQ multiplex PCR, yet TCRdb's version contains in-frame clones alone and is incomplete. This table holds around 690,000 clones, roughly an eighth found once. Study findings and constraints: People with Type 1 diabetes carried modestly yet significantly shorter TCRB CDR3s in all four CD4+ subsets.

Sample: naive CD4+ T cells from blood. Every receptor here comes from a man aged 25-45 years with type 1 diabetes.

This clone was observed a few times. This rearrangement joins TRBV30 to TRBJ2-1; D is uncertain. CDR1 and CDR2 (germline): GTSNPN, SVGIG (reference sequence). This CDR3 comprises 16 residues. V shed 0 bases and J shed 0 bases, with 12 bases lying between them. CDR3 nucleotide sequence: TGTGCCTGGAGTGTAAGACACCTTAGCTCCTACAATGAGCAGTTCTTC. Its protein product is CAWSVRHLSSYNEQFF.

V gene TRBV7-2 combines with J gene TRBJ1-5; 7 nucleotides align to TRBD1. This CDR3 has 14 amino acids. Germline lookup yields CDR1 SGHTA and CDR2 FQGNSA. With V trimmed by 5 bases and J by 1 base, 2 bases remained unmatched. CDR3 nucleotide sequence: TGTGCCAGCAGCCCCAGGGGGAGCAATCAGCCCCAGCATTTT. Protein product: CASSPRGSNQPQHF.

The chain has TRBV28 and TRBJ1-6; maybe TRBD1 (5 bases). This CDR3 spans 14 amino acids. Germline V CDR1 and CDR2: MDHEN, SYDVKM. V was pared by 5 bases and J by 5 bases, with 10 bases between. The DNA of the CDR3 is TGTGCCAGCAGTCTCGGGACCCATAATTCACCCCTCCACTTT. Its translation is CASSLGTHNSPLHF.

The V and J genes are TRBV4-1 and TRBJ2-3; D call uncertain. The germline V gene has CDR1 MGHRA and CDR2 YSYEKL. The CDR3 has 15 residues. Between the trimmed V and J ends, which lost 0 bases and 6 bases, there was a span of 13 bases. The CDR3 loop reads CASSQEPAVRDTQYF. The CDR3 DNA reads as TGCGCCAGCAGCCAAGAACCGGCAGTAAGGGATACGCAGTATTTT.

The rearrangement uses TRBV5-1 and TRBJ2-3; TRBD2 matches 10 bases. The germline gives CDR1 SGHRS, CDR2 YFSETQ. The CDR3 totals 15 residues. The V and J ends lost 9 bases and 4 bases, in that order; junction bases with no gene match: 11. The CDR3 nucleotides read TGCGCCACCTCCCATGGGACTAGCGCAGCAGATACGCAGTATTTT. Protein: CATSHGTSAADTQYF.

This clone was picked up a small number of times. The chain is built from TRBV4-1 and TRBJ2-1; TRBD2 is a possible D gene (5 bases). There are 15 residues in the CDR3. Trimming cost V 0 bases and J 6 bases, with 12 bases left between them. Germline CDR1 reads MGHRA; CDR2 reads YSYEKL. The CDR3 DNA is TGCGCCAGCAGCCAAGAACCAAGCCTAGCCAATGAGCAGTTCTTC. Its translation is CASSQEPSLANEQFF.

Only a few counts were recorded for this clone. This chain uses TRBV7-9 with TRBJ2-7; TRBD2 is a possible D gene (5 bases). There are 13 residues in the CDR3. From germline, CDR1 is SEHNR and CDR2 FQNEAQ (reference sequence). Between the trimmed V and J ends, which lost 5 bases and 2 bases, there was a span of 10 bases. CDR3 protein: CASSRGLTYEQYF. The CDR3 nucleotides are TGTGCCAGCAGCCGCGGGTTGACCTACGAGCAGTACTTC.

This chain connects TRBV7-3 to TRBJ2-1; 8 nucleotides match TRBD2. The CDR3 is 18 residues long. Losses at the gene ends were 2 bases for V and 0 bases for J; bases not matched to a gene: 9. Germline CDR1 reads SGHTA; CDR2 reads FQGTGA. The CDR3 region has the DNA TGTGCCAGCAGCTTAGGCAGATCCGGGACTAGCTCCTACAATGAGCAGTTCTTC. Amino acid sequence: CASSLGRSGTSSYNEQFF.

V is TRBV6-5 and J is TRBJ2-2, with unresolved D. The V end was cut by 5 bases, the J end by 2 bases, with 12 bases between. The CDR3 sequence is 15 residues long. Germline CDR1 reads MNHEY; CDR2 reads SVGAGI. The CDR3 loop is CASSMSLLNTGELFF. For the CDR3, the DNA is TGTGCCAGCAGTATGTCCCTCTTAAACACCGGGGAGCTGTTTTTT.

This sequence joins TRBV18 and TRBJ2-1; D not certain. The germline CDR1 and CDR2 sequences are KGHSH and LQKENI. The V and J ends lost 6 bases and 8 bases respectively, with 8 bases between them. The CDR3 loop spans 11 amino acids. CDR3 sequence: CASSKGDEQFF. DNA for the CDR3: TGTGCCAGCTCGAAGGGCGATGAGCAGTTCTTC.

J is TRBJ1-1 and V is TRBV7-3, with a tentative D call TRBD1 (5 bases). Trimming took 5 bases from V and 4 from J, leaving 14 bases between them. This CDR3 has 14 amino acids. CDR1 is SGHTA and CDR2 is FQGTGA in the germline V gene. The CDR3: CASSPGYQGTEAFF. CDR3 bases: TGTGCCAGCAGCCCGGGATATCAGGGCACTGAAGCTTTCTTT.

The table lists this clone with a few counts. V is TRBV7-2 and J is TRBJ1-1; D gene uncertain. The V gene's germline CDR1 is SGHTA and CDR2 FQGNSA. Trimming stripped 6 bases from V and 0 bases from J, with 8 bases between. CDR3 length: 13 residues. The CDR3 spells CASRSTVNTEAFF. CDR3 bases: TGTGCCAGCAGGTCGACGGTGAACACTGAAGCTTTCTTT.

V gene TRBV9 combines with J gene TRBJ2-7; possibly TRBD1 for D (6 bases). This CDR3 is built from 14 residues. The germline V gene encodes CDR1 SGDLS and CDR2 YYNGEE. Trimming cost V 4 bases and J 6 bases, with 17 bases left between them. In nucleotides, the CDR3 is TGTGCCAGCAGCCCTCAACCGACAGGAGCCGAGCAGTACTTC. It is translated as CASSPQPTGAEQYF.

V usage is TRBV14 and J usage is TRBJ1-1; D not certain. Germline CDR1 is SGHDN and CDR2 is FVKESK. With 4 bases removed from V and 1 base from J, the gap between germline ends came to 19 bases. This CDR3 has 17 amino acids. The CDR3 coding sequence is TGTGCCAGCAGCCCGCCGGTTCAGCAGAGTAAGAACACTGAAGCTTTCTTT. It codes for CASSPPVQQSKNTEAFF.

V is TRBV9 and J is TRBJ2-3; 12 nucleotides match TRBD2. CDR1 SGDLS and CDR2 YYNGEE come from the germline V gene. The CDR3 is 17 residues long. V trimming: 4 bases; J trimming: 1 base; junction bases outside the gene matches: 7. The CDR3 sequence is CASSPLAGGSGTDTQYF. The CDR3 DNA is TGTGCCAGCAGCCCGCTAGCGGGGGGGAGCGGCACAGATACGCAGTATTTT.

The chain links TRBV7-8 to TRBJ1-1; D unclear. CDR1 SGHVS and CDR2 FQNEAQ come from the germline V gene. This CDR3 spans 14 amino acids. V was clipped by 5 bases and J by 1 base, with 11 bases between them. The CDR3 DNA reads as TGTGCCAGCAGCCAAGGTCGGGAGAACACTGAAGCTTTCTTT. It yields the protein CASSQGRENTEAFF.

This clone has just a few counts. The J gene is TRBJ2-6, the V gene TRBV28; TRBD2 matches 14 bases. The CDR3 loop spans 17 amino acids. Germline assignment: CDR1 MDHEN and CDR2 SYDVKM. The ends lost 6 bases at V and 1 base at J; junction bases unmatched: 2. CDR3 protein: CASRGTSGGSGANVLTF. Here the CDR3 DNA reads TGTGCCAGCAGAGGGACTAGCGGGGGATCTGGGGCCAACGTCCTGACTTTC. Full variable domain (outside the CDR3, taken from reference TRBV28 and TRBJ2-6): DVKVTQSSRYLVKRTGEKVFLECVQDMDHENMFWYRQDPGLGLRLIYFSYDVKMKEKGDIPEGYSVSREKKERFSLILESASTNQTSMYLCASRGTSGGSGANVLTFGAGSRLTVL.

The chain combines TRBV6-5 with TRBJ2-4, with a weak D call TRBD1 (5 bases). CDR1 is MNHEY, CDR2 SVGAGI, per germline. V was trimmed by 6 bases and J by 3 bases, leaving 12 bases between them. This CDR3 is built from 14 residues. CDR3 protein: CASSRPDSKNIQYF. In DNA, the CDR3 is TGTGCCAGCAGCCGACCCGACAGCAAAAACATTCAGTACTTC.

In regard to this clone: One junction end disagrees with the germline gene, perhaps due to a read error. CDR3: CGVGVSGTGGGEQYF. CDR3 nucleotides: TGCGGCGTTGGGGTGTCCGGGACAGGGGGCGGCGAGCAGTACTTC. The chain recombines TRBV29-1 with TRBJ2-7; 12 nucleotides match TRBD1. This CDR3 comprises 15 residues. From germline, CDR1 is SQVTM and CDR2 ANQGSEA.